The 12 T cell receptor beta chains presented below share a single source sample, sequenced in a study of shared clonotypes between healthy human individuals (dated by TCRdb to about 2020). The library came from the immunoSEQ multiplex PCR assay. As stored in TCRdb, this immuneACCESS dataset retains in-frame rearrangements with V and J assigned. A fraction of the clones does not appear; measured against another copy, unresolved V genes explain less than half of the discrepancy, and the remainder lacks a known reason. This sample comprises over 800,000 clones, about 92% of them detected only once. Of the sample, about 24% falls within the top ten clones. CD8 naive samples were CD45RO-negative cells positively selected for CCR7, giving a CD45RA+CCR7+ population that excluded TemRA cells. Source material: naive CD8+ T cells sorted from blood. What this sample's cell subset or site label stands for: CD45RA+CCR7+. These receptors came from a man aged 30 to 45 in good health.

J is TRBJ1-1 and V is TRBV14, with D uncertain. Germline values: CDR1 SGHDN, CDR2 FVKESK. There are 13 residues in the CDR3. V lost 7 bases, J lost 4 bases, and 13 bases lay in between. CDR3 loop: CASTPSGVTEAFF. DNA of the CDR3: TGTGCCAGCACCCCAAGTGGGGTCACTGAAGCTTTCTTT.

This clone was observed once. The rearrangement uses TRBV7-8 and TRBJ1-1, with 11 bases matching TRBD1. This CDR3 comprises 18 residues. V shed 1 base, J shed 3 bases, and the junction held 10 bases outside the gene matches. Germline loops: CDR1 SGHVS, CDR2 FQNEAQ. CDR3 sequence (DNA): TGTGCCAGCAGCTTAGACCACTACCGGGACAGGGGGGACACTGAAGCTTTCTTT. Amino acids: CASSLDHYRDRGDTEAFF.

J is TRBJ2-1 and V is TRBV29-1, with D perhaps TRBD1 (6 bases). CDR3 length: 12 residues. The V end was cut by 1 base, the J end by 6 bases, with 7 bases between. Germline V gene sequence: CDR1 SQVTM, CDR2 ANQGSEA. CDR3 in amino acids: CSVEAQGNEQFF. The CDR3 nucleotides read TGCAGCGTTGAAGCACAGGGCAATGAGCAGTTCTTC.

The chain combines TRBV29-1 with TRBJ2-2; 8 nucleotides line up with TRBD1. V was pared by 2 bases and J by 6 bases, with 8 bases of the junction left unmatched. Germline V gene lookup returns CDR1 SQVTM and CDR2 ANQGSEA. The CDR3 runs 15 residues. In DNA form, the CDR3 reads TGCAGCGTTGAAAGGCAGGGGGCTCTTCCCGGGGAGCTGTTTTTT. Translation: CSVERQGALPGELFF.

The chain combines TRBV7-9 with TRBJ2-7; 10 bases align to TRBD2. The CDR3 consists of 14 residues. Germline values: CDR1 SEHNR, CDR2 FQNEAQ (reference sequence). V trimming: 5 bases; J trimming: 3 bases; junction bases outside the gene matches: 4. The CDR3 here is CASSPWTSGYEQYF. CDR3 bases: TGTGCCAGCAGCCCTTGGACTAGCGGCTACGAGCAGTACTTC.

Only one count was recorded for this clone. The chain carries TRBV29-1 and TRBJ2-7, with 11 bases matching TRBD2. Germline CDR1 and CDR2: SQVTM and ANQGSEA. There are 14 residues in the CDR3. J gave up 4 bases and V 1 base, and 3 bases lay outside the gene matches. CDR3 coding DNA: TGCAGCGTTGAAGGGCCTAGCGGGAGGTACGAGCAGTACTTC. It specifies CSVEGPSGRYEQYF.

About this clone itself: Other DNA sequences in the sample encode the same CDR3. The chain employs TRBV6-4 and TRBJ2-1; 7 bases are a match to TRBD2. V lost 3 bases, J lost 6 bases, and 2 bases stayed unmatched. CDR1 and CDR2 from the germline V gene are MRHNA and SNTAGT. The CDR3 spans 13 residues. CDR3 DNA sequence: TGTGCCAGCAGTGAAGGACTAGTCAATGAGCAGTTCTTC. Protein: CASSEGLVNEQFF.

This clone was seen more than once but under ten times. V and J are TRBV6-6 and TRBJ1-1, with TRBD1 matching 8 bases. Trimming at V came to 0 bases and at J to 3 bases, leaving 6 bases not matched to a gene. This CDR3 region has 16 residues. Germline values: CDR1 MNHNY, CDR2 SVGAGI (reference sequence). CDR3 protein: CASSYSRGQGDTEAFF. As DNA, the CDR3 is TGTGCCAGCAGTTACTCGAGAGGACAGGGAGACACTGAAGCTTTCTTT.

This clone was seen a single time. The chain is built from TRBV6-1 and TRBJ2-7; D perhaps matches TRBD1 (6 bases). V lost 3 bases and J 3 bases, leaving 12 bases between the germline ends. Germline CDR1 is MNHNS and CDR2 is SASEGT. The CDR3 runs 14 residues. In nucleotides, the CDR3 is TGTGCCAGCAGTGACAGGGGCCCCGGCTACGAGCAGTACTTC. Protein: CASSDRGPGYEQYF.

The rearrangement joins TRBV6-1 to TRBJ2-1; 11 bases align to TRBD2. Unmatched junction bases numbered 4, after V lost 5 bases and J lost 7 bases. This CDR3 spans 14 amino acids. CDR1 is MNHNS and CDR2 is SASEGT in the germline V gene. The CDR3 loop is CASSHLAGGNEQFF. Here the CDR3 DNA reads TGTGCCAGCAGTCATCTAGCGGGGGGTAATGAGCAGTTCTTC.

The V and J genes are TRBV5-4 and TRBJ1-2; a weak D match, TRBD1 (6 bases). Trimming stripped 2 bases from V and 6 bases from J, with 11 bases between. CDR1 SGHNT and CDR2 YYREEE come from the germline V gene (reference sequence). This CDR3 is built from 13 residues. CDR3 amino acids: CASSLGTKDGYTF. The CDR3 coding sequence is TGTGCCAGCAGCTTAGGGACAAAGGATGGCTACACCTTC.

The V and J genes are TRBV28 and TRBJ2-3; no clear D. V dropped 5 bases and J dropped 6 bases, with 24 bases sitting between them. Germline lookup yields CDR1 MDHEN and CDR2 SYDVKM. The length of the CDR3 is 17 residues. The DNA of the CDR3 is TGTGCCAGCAGTCCTAGAGTTTCGGGTTACCCCACGGATACGCAGTATTTT. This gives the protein CASSPRVSGYPTDTQYF.